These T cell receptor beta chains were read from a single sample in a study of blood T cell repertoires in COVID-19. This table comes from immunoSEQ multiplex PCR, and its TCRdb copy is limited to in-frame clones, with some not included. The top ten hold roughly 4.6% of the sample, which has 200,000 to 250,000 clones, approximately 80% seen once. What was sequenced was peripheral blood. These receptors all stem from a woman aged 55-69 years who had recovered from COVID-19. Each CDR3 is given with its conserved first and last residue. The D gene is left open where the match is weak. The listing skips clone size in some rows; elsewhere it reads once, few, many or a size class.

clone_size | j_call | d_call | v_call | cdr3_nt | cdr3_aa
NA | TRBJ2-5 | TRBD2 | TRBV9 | TGTGCCAGCAGCGTAGCGGCGGGGGGGTTCGGAGAGACCCAGTACTTC | CASSVAAGGFGETQYF
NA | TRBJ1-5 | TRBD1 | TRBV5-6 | TGTGCCAGCAGCCGCGTCCGGGACAGGGGGCAGTATCAGCCCCAGCATTTT | CASSRVRDRGQYQPQHF
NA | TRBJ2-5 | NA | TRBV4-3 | TGCGCCAGCAGCCAAAAGGGGCAGATCCAAGAGACCCAGTACTTC | CASSQKGQIQETQYF
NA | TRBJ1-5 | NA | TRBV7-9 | TGTGCCAGCAGCTTGGGGGAGGGGCAGCCCCAGCATTTT | CASSLGEGQPQHF
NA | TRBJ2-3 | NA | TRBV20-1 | TGCAGCGCGGCTCTGACAGATACGCAGTATTTT | CSAALTDTQYF
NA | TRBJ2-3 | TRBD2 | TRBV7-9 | TGTGCCAGCAGCTTTTTAGCGGGCCAGGCAGATACGCAGTATTTT | CASSFLAGQADTQYF
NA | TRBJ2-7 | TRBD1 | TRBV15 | TGTGCCACCAGCACCGGGACAGGGTACGAGCAGTACTTC | CATSTGTGYEQYF
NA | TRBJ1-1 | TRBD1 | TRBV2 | TGTGCCAGCAGTCCCGGGACAGGGGGCTCGGGAGCTTTCTTT | CASSPGTGGSGAFF
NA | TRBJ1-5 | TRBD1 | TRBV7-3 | TGTGCCAGCAGCTCGTACAGGACAGGGGTGGATCAGCCCCAGCATTTT | CASSSYRTGVDQPQHF
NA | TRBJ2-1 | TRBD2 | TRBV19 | TGTGCCAGTAGTATAGACCCCACTAGCGCCAGCTCCTACAATGAGCAGTTCTTC | CASSIDPTSASSYNEQFF
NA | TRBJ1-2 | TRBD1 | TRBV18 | TGTGCCAGCTCACCCGAGACAGGGGCCCGTGGGGGCTATGGCTACACCTTC | CASSPETGARGGYGYTF
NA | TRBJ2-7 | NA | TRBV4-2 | TGTGCCAGCAGCCAACTAGCCCCCTTCCCCAAGCAGTACTTC | CASSQLAPFPKQYF
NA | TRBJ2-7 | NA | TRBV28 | TGTGCCAGCAGTTTTATTTACCCAGGGGGGAAATACGAGCAGTACTTC | CASSFIYPGGKYEQYF
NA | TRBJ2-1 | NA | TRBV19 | TGTGCCAGTAGTATCTCCGGCCAGGGATACAATGAGCAGTTCTTC | CASSISGQGYNEQFF
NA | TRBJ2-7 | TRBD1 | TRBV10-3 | TGTGCCATCAGGACGACAGGGGCCTACGAGCAGTACTTC | CAIRTTGAYEQYF
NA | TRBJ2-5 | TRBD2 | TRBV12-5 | TGTGCTAGTGGTTTGGCTATTTGGGGCGGGGGGCCACAAAAAGAGACCCAGTACTTC | CASGLAIWGGGPQKETQYF
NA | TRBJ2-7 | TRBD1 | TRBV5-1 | TGCGCCAGCAGCGTTACAGGGGGCCGAAGTGGGGACGAGCAGTACTTC | CASSVTGGRSGDEQYF
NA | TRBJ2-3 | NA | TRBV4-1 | TGCGCCAGCAGCCAAGGGGGACACCGCACAGATACGCAGTATTTT | CASSQGGHRTDTQYF
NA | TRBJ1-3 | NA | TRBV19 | TGTGCCAGTAGTATGGACAGCTCTTACTCTGGAAACACCATATATTTT | CASSMDSSYSGNTIYF
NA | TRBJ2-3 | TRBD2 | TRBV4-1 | TGCGCCAGCAGCCAGCCGACTAGCGGGGGGAGTCGGAGTACGCAGTATTTT | CASSQPTSGGSRSTQYF
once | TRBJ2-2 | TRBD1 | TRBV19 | TGTGCCAGTACCAGCCGGACAGGGGGCGGTTTGAACACCGGGGAGCTGTTTTTT | CASTSRTGGGLNTGELFF
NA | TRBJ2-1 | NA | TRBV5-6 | TGTGCCAGCAGCCCCCCAGGCTCCCGGCACGATGAGCAGTTCTTC | CASSPPGSRHDEQFF
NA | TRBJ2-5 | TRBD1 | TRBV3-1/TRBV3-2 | TGTGCCAGCAGCCCACAGGGGGAAACAGGGATACAAGAGACCCAGTACTTC | CASSPQGETGIQETQYF
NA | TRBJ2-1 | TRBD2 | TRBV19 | TGTGCCAGTAGTCGCCTAGTAGCGGGGGGGCCGGGTGAGCAGTTCTTC | CASSRLVAGGPGEQFF
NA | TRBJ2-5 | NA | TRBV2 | TGTGCCAGCAGGACAGAAGAGACCCAGTACTTC | CASRTEETQYF
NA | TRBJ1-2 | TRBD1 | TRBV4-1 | TGCGCCAGCAGCCAGAGGACAGGGGGCGGCTATCAAGATGGCTACACCTTC | CASSQRTGGGYQDGYTF
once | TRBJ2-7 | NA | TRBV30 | TGTGCCTGGGACGCGGGTGGCAAGGAGCAGTACTTC | CAWDAGGKEQYF
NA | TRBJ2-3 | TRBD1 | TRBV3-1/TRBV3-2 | TGTGCCAGCAGCAACCGGGACAGCATTTCTAGCACAGATACGCAGTATTTT | CASSNRDSISSTDTQYF
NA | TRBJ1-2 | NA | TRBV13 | TGTGCCAGCAGCTTAGCCCTAGCTAACTATGGCTACACCTTC | CASSLALANYGYTF
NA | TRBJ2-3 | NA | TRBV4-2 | TGTGCCAGCAGCCAAGATTGGGGGGACACAGATACGCAGTATTTT | CASSQDWGDTDTQYF
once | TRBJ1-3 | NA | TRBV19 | TGTGCCAGTTTACAGGGTTCTGGAAACACCATATATTTT | CASLQGSGNTIYF
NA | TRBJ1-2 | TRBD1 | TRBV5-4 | TGTGCCAGCAGCTTTCGCCGGGGACAGGGGATGAATGGCTACACCTTC | CASSFRRGQGMNGYTF
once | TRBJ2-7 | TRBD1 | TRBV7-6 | TGTGCCAGCAGCACCCGGACAGGGTTGATCTACGAGCAGTACTTC | CASSTRTGLIYEQYF
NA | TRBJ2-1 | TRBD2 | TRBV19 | TGTGCCAGTAGTTCCTTGACTAGCGGCTACAATGAGCAGTTCTTC | CASSSLTSGYNEQFF
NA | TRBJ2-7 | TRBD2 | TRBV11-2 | TGTGCCAGCAGCTTAGTTCCTAGCGGGGGGTCTAGCTCCTACGAGCAGTACTTC | CASSLVPSGGSSSYEQYF
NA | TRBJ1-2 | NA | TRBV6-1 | TGTGCCAGCAACGCAGCTAACTATGGCTACACCTTC | CASNAANYGYTF
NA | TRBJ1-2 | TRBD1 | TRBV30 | TGTGCCTGGAGAGGGGTCAGGGGGAATGGCTACACCTTC | CAWRGVRGNGYTF
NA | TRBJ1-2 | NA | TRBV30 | TGTGCCTGGAGTACCGGGTCCGGCTACACCTTC | CAWSTGSGYTF
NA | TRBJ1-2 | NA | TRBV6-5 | TGTGCCAGCAGTCGCACGCAGGGGCATGGCTACACCTTC | CASSRTQGHGYTF
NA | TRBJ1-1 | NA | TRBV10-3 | TGTGCCATCAGGGAACCCAGACAGAGACGGAACACTGAAGCTTTCTTT | CAIREPRQRRNTEAFF
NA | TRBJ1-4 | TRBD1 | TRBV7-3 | TGTGCCAGCAGCTTGACGGGACAGAGCAATGAAAAACTGTTTTTT | CASSLTGQSNEKLFF
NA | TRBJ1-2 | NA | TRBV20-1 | TGCAGTGCTAGTTTACCAGGGATCCTATCTGGCTACACCTTC | CSASLPGILSGYTF
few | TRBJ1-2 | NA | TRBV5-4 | TGTGCCAGCAGCTTGTTGTGGGAGGGGGATGGCTACACCTTC | CASSLLWEGDGYTF
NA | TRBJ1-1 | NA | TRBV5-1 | TGCGCCAGCAGCTTGGTACAGAAGAACACTGAAGCTTTCTTT | CASSLVQKNTEAFF
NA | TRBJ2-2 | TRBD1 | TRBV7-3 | TGTGCCTCCGGGACAGGGTCTACCGGGGAGCTGTTTTTT | CASGTGSTGELFF
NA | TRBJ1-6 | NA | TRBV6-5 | TGTGCCAGCAGACGCACTGATTATAATTCACCCCTCCACTTT | CASRRTDYNSPLHF